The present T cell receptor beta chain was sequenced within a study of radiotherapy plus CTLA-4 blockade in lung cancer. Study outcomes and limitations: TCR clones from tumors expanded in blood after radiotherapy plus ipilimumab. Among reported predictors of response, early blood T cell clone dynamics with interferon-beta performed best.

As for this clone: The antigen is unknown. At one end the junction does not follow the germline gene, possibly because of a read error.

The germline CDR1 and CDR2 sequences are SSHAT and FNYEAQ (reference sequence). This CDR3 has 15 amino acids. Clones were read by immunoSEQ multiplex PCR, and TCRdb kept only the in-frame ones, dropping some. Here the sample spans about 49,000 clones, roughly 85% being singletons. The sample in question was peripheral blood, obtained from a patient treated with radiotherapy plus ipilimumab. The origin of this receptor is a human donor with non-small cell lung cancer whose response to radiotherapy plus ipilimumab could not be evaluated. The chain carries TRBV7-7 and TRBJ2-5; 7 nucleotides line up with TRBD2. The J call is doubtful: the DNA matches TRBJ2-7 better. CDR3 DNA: TGTGCTAGCAGCCCTCTGGACGGGACTACCTACGAGCAGTACTTC. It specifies CASSPLDGTTYEQYF.